The 24 T cell receptor beta chains below all came from one sample that was sequenced in a study of beta chain features in type 1 diabetes. Since all of the isolated RNA was reverse transcribed, expressed TCRB transcripts were what got sequenced. Generated by immunoSEQ multiplex PCR, the TCRdb table keeps only in-frame clones and is missing some. In the table there are a few hundred thousand clones, roughly a fifth of which are singletons. Sequenced material: naive CD4+ T cells from blood. The receptors originated from a woman under 30 in good health.

The CDR3 reads CSFGEESYEQYF. The CDR3, as DNA: TGTTCGTTCGGAGAGGAGTCCTACGAGCAGTACTTC. The chain uses TRBV27 and TRBJ2-7; D unresolved. CDR1 MNHEY and CDR2 SMNVEV come from the germline V gene (reference sequence). This CDR3 region has 12 residues.

This clone was counted between two and nine times. The chain uses TRBV2 and TRBJ1-2, with a tentative D call TRBD1 (5 bases). The CDR3 totals 12 residues. The germline V gene encodes CDR1 SNHLY and CDR2 FYNNEI. Trimming cost V 3 bases and J 5 bases, with 7 bases left between them. CDR3 bases: TGTGCCAGCAGTGAGGAGGGGTATGGCTACACCTTC. Protein: CASSEEGYGYTF.

This clone was picked up one time. This chain connects TRBV9 to TRBJ2-3, with D maybe TRBD2 (5 bases). The V gene's germline CDR1 is SGDLS and CDR2 YYNGEE. Trimming took 0 bases from V and 4 from J, leaving 9 bases between them. The CDR3 length is 14 residues. The CDR3 loop is CASSVAGSSDTQYF. The CDR3 DNA sequence: TGTGCCAGCAGCGTAGCGGGAAGCTCAGATACGCAGTATTTT.

In its sample, this clone was seen a few times. The rearrangement joins TRBV7-9 to TRBJ1-4; D perhaps matches TRBD1 (6 bases). There are 15 residues in the CDR3. The germline V and J ends were trimmed by 5 bases and 13 bases, with 23 bases remaining between them. Germline CDR1 and CDR2: SEHNR and FQNEAQ (reference sequence). The CDR3 bases are TGTGCCAGCAGCCCGGCGGGGGGCCGGACCAGGGGACTGTTTTTT. This encodes CASSPAGGRTRGLFF.

The chain has TRBV7-2 and TRBJ2-1; the match to TRBD1 covers 7 bases. V gave up 2 bases and J gave up 8 bases; unmatched junction bases: 9. Germline CDR1 and CDR2: SGHTA and FQGNSA. The length of the CDR3 is 15 residues. CDR3 loop: CASSLIGQGDYEQFF. DNA for the CDR3: TGTGCCAGCAGCTTAATAGGGCAGGGGGATTATGAGCAGTTCTTC. The full variable domain, completed using reference TRBV7-2 and TRBJ2-1, is GAGVSQSPSNKVTEKGKDVELRCDPISGHTALYWYRQSLGQGLEFLIYFQGNSAPDKSGLPSDRFSAERTGGSVSTLTIQRTQQEDSAVYLCASSLIGQGDYEQFFGPGTRLTVL.

This clone was counted a few times. The chain has TRBV7-2 and TRBJ1-5, with a tentative D call TRBD1 (6 bases). The V end lost 5 bases, the J end lost 6 bases, and 11 bases lay between the germline ends. The CDR3 is made up of 13 amino acids. In germline, CDR1 is SGHTA, CDR2 FQGNSA. The CDR3 sequence: CASSTGTGQPQHF. The CDR3 nucleotides read TGTGCCAGCAGCACAGGGACGGGTCAGCCCCAGCATTTT.

V gene TRBV2 combines with J gene TRBJ2-3; D is undetermined. Trimming pared 7 bases from V and 0 bases from J, leaving 8 bases between. CDR1 SNHLY and CDR2 FYNNEI come from the germline V gene. CDR3 length: 13 amino acids. This chain's CDR3 is CASKAASTDTQYF. In DNA, the CDR3 is TGTGCCAGCAAGGCGGCTAGCACAGATACGCAGTATTTT.

This clone was seen only once. This chain joins TRBV9 and TRBJ2-1; no clear D. Germline assignment: CDR1 SGDLS and CDR2 YYNGEE. This CDR3 is built from 12 residues. Trimming pared 5 bases from V and 7 bases from J, leaving 10 bases between. CDR3 residues: CASSASPNEQFF. DNA of the CDR3: TGTGCCAGCAGTGCGTCACCTAATGAGCAGTTCTTC.

This clone was observed a handful of times. V and J are TRBV4-1 and TRBJ1-2; D might be TRBD1 (6 bases). V gave up 1 base and J gave up 7 bases, with 22 bases separating them. The CDR3 length is 17 residues. Germline CDR1 reads MGHRA; CDR2 reads YSYEKL. The CDR3: CASSQVPPPGGQLGYTF. The CDR3 DNA sequence: TGCGCCAGCAGCCAAGTTCCTCCCCCGGGGGGGCAGCTTGGCTACACCTTC.

This clone was seen a handful of times. J is TRBJ2-3 and V is TRBV6-6, with D possibly TRBD2 on 5 matching bases. This CDR3 spans 14 amino acids. The germline V gene has CDR1 MNHNY and CDR2 SVGAGI (reference sequence). The V end lost 6 bases, the J end lost 6 bases, and 16 bases lay between the germline ends. The CDR3 here is CASSPRLAFDTQYF. The CDR3 DNA sequence: TGTGCCAGCAGCCCTAGGCTAGCCTTCGATACGCAGTATTTT.

A few counts support this clone. The V gene is TRBV4-1, the J gene TRBJ2-1; 7 bases fit TRBD2. With V trimmed by 0 bases and J by 7 bases, 12 bases remained unmatched. Germline V CDR1 and CDR2: MGHRA, YSYEKL. The CDR3 extends over 17 amino acids. This CDR3 reads CASSQDGSSAGANEQFF. CDR3 DNA sequence: TGCGCCAGCAGCCAAGATGGTTCAAGCGCGGGAGCGAATGAGCAGTTCTTC.

The chain joins TRBV4-1 to TRBJ1-5, with 8 bases that match TRBD1. Germline assignment: CDR1 MGHRA and CDR2 YSYEKL. V lost 0 bases to trimming and J lost 5 bases; unmatched junction nucleotides: 9. This CDR3 contains 17 residues. CDR3 loop: CASSQDSPGQAYQPQHF. The CDR3 DNA reads as TGCGCCAGCAGCCAAGACTCGCCGGGACAGGCCTATCAGCCCCAGCATTTT.

CDR3 bases: TGTGCCGCCCAACGGGGCACTGAAGCTTTCTTT. Protein product: CAAQRGTEAFF. The chain combines TRBV30 with TRBJ1-1, with unresolved D. The CDR3 consists of 11 residues. From germline, CDR1 is GTSNPN and CDR2 SVGIG (reference sequence). V shed 8 bases and J shed 4 bases, with 11 bases lying between them. Full variable domain (rest looked up from reference TRBV30 and TRBJ1-1): SQTIHQWPATLVQPVGSPLSLECTVEGTSNPNLYWYRQAAGRGLQLLFYSVGIGQISSEVPQNLSASRPQDRQFILSSKKLLLSDSGFYLCAAQRGTEAFFGQGTRLTVV.

V usage is TRBV18 and J usage is TRBJ1-5, with a possible D match to TRBD1 (6 bases). This CDR3 comprises 15 residues. V gave up 3 bases and J gave up 0 bases, with 9 bases separating them. Germline V gene lookup returns CDR1 KGHSH and CDR2 LQKENI. The CDR3 is CASSPRTDSNQPQHF. The CDR3 DNA follows: TGTGCCAGCTCACCCAGGACAGATAGCAATCAGCCCCAGCATTTT.

Comment on this clone: Other nucleotide sequences from this sample produce the same CDR3. The V and J genes are TRBV7-9 and TRBJ1-2; 8 nucleotides match TRBD1. V lost 3 bases and J lost 4; bases outside the gene matches: 4. The CDR3 loop spans 14 amino acids. The germline gives CDR1 SEHNR, CDR2 FQNEAQ (reference sequence). For the CDR3, the DNA is TGTGCCAGCAGCTTCGGACAGGGCACCTATGGCTACACCTTC. Protein: CASSFGQGTYGYTF.

This chain links TRBV6-1 with TRBJ1-2; D not certain. V was clipped by 2 bases and J by 4 bases, with 14 bases between them. Germline assignment: CDR1 MNHNS and CDR2 SASEGT. This CDR3 is 15 amino acids long. The CDR3 protein is CASSESAGMGYGYTF. The CDR3 coding sequence is TGTGCCAGCAGTGAATCGGCGGGAATGGGCTATGGCTACACCTTC.

This clone has just a few counts. The rearrangement links TRBV30 to TRBJ2-1; 8 positions match TRBD2. The ends lost 5 bases at V and 4 bases at J; junction bases unmatched: 4. Germline V lookup: CDR1 GTSNPN, CDR2 SVGIG (reference sequence). The CDR3 sequence is 13 residues long. CDR3: CAWCRGGYNEQFF. The CDR3 DNA reads TGTGCCTGGTGCCGCGGGGGGTACAATGAGCAGTTCTTC.

This clone came up a few times. The chain uses TRBV5-4 and TRBJ1-1, with a weak D call TRBD1 (6 bases). Germline V gene data show CDR1 as SGHNT and CDR2 as YYREEE (reference sequence). The V end was cut by 5 bases, the J end by 5 bases, with 13 bases between. This CDR3 is 13 amino acids long. CDR3 protein: CASRRQTGTEAFF. CDR3 bases: TGTGCCAGCAGAAGACAAACAGGGACTGAAGCTTTCTTT.

This clone has more than one count but fewer than ten. The chain joins TRBV7-9 to TRBJ2-7, with TRBD2 matching over 12 bases. This CDR3 is 14 amino acids long. The ends lost 3 bases at V and 6 bases at J; junction bases unmatched: 3. From germline, CDR1 is SEHNR and CDR2 FQNEAQ (reference sequence). The CDR3 reads CASSFSSGGGEQYF. DNA of the CDR3: TGTGCCAGCAGCTTCTCTAGCGGGGGGGGCGAGCAGTACTTC.

The chain links TRBV5-4 to TRBJ2-2, with no clear D. CDR3 length: 12 residues. Germline loops: CDR1 SGHNT, CDR2 YYREEE (reference sequence). The V gene lost 5 bases and the J gene lost 2 bases, with 4 bases spanning the gap. CDR3 amino acids: CASSTNTGELFF. CDR3 nucleotide sequence: TGTGCCAGCAGTACAAACACCGGGGAGCTGTTTTTT.

This clone was recorded a few times. V and J are TRBV7-3 and TRBJ2-2, with 8 bases matching TRBD1. The V and J ends lost 4 bases and 6 bases, in that order; junction bases with no gene match: 13. CDR1 is SGHTA and CDR2 is FQGTGA in the germline V gene. CDR3 size: 17 residues. The CDR3 coding sequence is TGTGCCAGCAGCTCCCGGACAGGGCTAGGCACGCCCGGGGAGCTGTTTTTT. The encoded protein is CASSSRTGLGTPGELFF.

The V and J genes are TRBV9 and TRBJ1-3, with 7 bases that match TRBD1. There are 15 residues in the CDR3. Trimming removed 3 bases from V and 0 bases from J; junction bases left unmatched: 3. From germline, CDR1 is SGDLS and CDR2 YYNGEE. For the CDR3, the DNA is TGTGCCAGCAGCGGTGGGACAGCCTCTGGAAACACCATATATTTT. The encoded protein is CASSGGTASGNTIYF.

This clone has just a few counts. This rearrangement joins TRBV30 to TRBJ2-2; 8 nucleotides agree with TRBD2. J gave up 4 bases and V 2 bases, and 6 bases lay outside the gene matches. Germline values: CDR1 GTSNPN, CDR2 SVGIG (reference sequence). The CDR3 loop spans 15 amino acids. CDR3 loop: CAWSPFGRGTGELFF. The CDR3, as DNA: TGTGCCTGGAGTCCTTTCGGGAGGGGCACCGGGGAGCTGTTTTTT.

This clone was observed a handful of times. The V gene is TRBV12-5, the J gene TRBJ2-3, with D possibly being TRBD2 (7 bases). The CDR3 spans 13 residues. From germline, CDR1 is LGHNT and CDR2 FRNRAP. Trimming took off 6 bases at V and 2 bases at J, with 9 bases between the two ends. The CDR3 DNA follows: TGTGCTAGTGGAGGGGGGGACACAGATACGCAGTATTTT. This sequence encodes CASGGGDTDTQYF.